The rows below give T cell receptor beta chains drawn from one sample of a study of blood T cell repertoires in COVID-19. Repertoires were generated with immunoSEQ multiplex PCR, while TCRdb's copy carries only in-frame clones and drops some. The sample has 150,000 to 200,000 clones; 90% are singletons. Sequenced: peripheral blood. The source is a man between 60 and 70 years old with active or convalescent COVID-19. Both conserved end residues are part of each CDR3. Fields, in order: CDR3 length, D gene, V gene, J gene, CDR3 DNA, CDR3 protein. D genes are given only for firm matches.

17	TRBD2	TRBV5-1	TRBJ2-3	TGCGCCAGCAGCTTGGCCGCAGGGACTAGCGGCACAGATACGCAGTATTTT	CASSLAAGTSGTDTQYF
14	TRBD1	TRBV5-1	TRBJ2-2	TGCGCCAGCAGCACCGGACAGGAAACCGGGGAGCTGTTTTTT	CASSTGQETGELFF
14	.	TRBV10-3	TRBJ2-7	TGTGCCATCAGCGTTAGATCGAGCTCCTACGAGCAGTACTTC	CAISVRSSSYEQYF
16	.	TRBV5-8	TRBJ1-5	TGTGCCAGCAGCTTGAGGGGGGGCAATAACAATCAGCCCCAGCATTTT	CASSLRGGNNNQPQHF
17	TRBD1	TRBV19	TRBJ1-2	TGTGCCAGTAGTGCTGGGGACAGGGGGCGCACGAACTATGGCTACACCTTC	CASSAGDRGRTNYGYTF
14	.	TRBV5-5	TRBJ2-4	TGTGCCAGCAGCTTGAGGGATGAGGGAAACATTCAGTACTTC	CASSLRDEGNIQYF
15	.	TRBV5-1	TRBJ2-7	TGCGCCAGCAGCCCGTCTTTGCAGGGGACCTACGAGCAGTACTTC	CASSPSLQGTYEQYF
15	.	TRBV10-3	TRBJ1-1	TGTGCCATCAGTGAGTCGGGGAGGTCCGACACTGAAGCTTTCTTT	CAISESGRSDTEAFF
16	.	TRBV6-4	TRBJ2-2	TGTGCCAGCAGTGACAGAGGGACTTATAACACCGGGGAGCTGTTTTTT	CASSDRGTYNTGELFF
13	TRBD1	TRBV7-9	TRBJ2-7	TGTGCCAGCCGACAGGGCGCCACCTACGAGCAGTACTTC	CASRQGATYEQYF
15	.	TRBV7-2	TRBJ2-6	TGTGCCAGCAGCCTATCCATCTCTGGGGCCAACGTCCTGACTTTC	CASSLSISGANVLTF
13	TRBD1	TRBV29-1	TRBJ1-2	TGCAGCGTTCGACAGGGGGCGTTAACTGGCTACACCTTC	CSVRQGALTGYTF
14	.	TRBV5-1	TRBJ2-2	TGCGCCAGCAGCTTGGCAGGGAACACCGGGGAGCTGTTTTTT	CASSLAGNTGELFF
16	TRBD1	TRBV19	TRBJ1-2	TGTGCCAGTAGTCGAACCGGGACAGGGGGCGACTATGGCTACACCTTC	CASSRTGTGGDYGYTF
14	.	TRBV29-1	TRBJ1-3	TGCAGCGTTCAAGTACAGAGCTCTGGAAACACCATATATTTT	CSVQVQSSGNTIYF
14	.	TRBV2	TRBJ1-2	TGTGCCAGCAGCCGACAGGCGATCAACTATGGCTACACCTTC	CASSRQAINYGYTF
19	TRBD2	TRBV10-1	TRBJ2-3	TGCGCCAGCAGTGGACCGATCTTAGCGGGAGGGACGAGCACAGATACGCAGTATTTT	CASSGPILAGGTSTDTQYF
17	TRBD2	TRBV13	TRBJ2-6	TGTGCCAGCAGTCTTACTAGCGGGAGGAGTGGGGCCAACGTCCTGACTTTC	CASSLTSGRSGANVLTF
11	.	TRBV7-2	TRBJ1-2	TGTGCCAGCAGCTTATTGGGCGGCTACACCTTC	CASSLLGGYTF
12	.	TRBV10-3	TRBJ1-2	TGTGCCATCAGTGTTGACAGCAACGGCTACACCTTC	CAISVDSNGYTF